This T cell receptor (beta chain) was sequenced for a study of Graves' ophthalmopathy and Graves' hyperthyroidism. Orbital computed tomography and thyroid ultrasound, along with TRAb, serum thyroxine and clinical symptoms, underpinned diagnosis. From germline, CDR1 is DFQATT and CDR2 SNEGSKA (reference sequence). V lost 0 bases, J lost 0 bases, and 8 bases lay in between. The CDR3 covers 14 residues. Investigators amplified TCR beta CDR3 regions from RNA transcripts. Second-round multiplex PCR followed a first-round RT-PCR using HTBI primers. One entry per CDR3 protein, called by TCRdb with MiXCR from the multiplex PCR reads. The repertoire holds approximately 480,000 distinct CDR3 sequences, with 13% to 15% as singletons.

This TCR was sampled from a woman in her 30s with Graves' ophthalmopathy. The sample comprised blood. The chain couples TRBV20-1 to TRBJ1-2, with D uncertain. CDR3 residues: CSARDPNSNYGYTF. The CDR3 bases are TGCAGTGCTAGAGATCCCAACTCTAACTATGGCTACACCTTC.